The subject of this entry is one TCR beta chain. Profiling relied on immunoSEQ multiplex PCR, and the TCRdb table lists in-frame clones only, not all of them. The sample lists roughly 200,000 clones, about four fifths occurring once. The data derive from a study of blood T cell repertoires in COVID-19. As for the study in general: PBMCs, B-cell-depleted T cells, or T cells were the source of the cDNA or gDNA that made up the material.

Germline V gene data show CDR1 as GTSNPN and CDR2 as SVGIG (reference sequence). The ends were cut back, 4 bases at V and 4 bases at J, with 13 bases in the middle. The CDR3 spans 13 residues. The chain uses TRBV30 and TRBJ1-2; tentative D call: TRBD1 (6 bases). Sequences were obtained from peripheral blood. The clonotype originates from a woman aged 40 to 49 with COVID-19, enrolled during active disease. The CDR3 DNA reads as TGTGCCTGGAATACGCAGGGGTTCTATGGCTACACCTTC. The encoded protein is CAWNTQGFYGYTF.